The TCR beta chain described here comes from a study of T cell responses to AZD1222 COVID-19 vaccine. Overall study: Pooling was applied to second doses at about 4 or about 12 weeks.

Trimming left V 2 bases short and J 4 bases short, with 15 bases between. Germline V gene sequence: CDR1 MNHNY, CDR2 SVGAGI (reference sequence). CDR3 length: 16 amino acids. This clone has only one observation. Its antigen is unidentified. The study's findings and limits: Donors skewed white British and female; clonal diversity was possibly underestimated. An increase in Spike-specific TCR breadth and depth was observed after two AZD1222 doses. The study found vaccine-associated CD4 TCRs spanning spike, dominant at 160-218 and 743-854.

Method: immunoSEQ multiplex PCR; TCRdb's copy keeps in-frame clones and lacks some. The table lists 110,000 or so clones, around 85% of them singletons. The chain recombines TRBV6-6 with TRBJ2-1; D is unresolved. The source material was peripheral blood, sampled on day 0 of AZD1222 vaccination. The clonotype was recovered from an adult in good health. CDR3: CASSYAAEAPYNEQFF. The CDR3 coding sequence is TGTGCCAGCAGTTACGCCGCCGAGGCGCCTTACAATGAGCAGTTCTTC.